The source of this TCR beta chain is a study of long-term antiretroviral therapy in people with HIV (dated 2022 in TCRdb). At the level of the whole study: The earliest samples were collected roughly a decade before the 2015 WHO recommendation for immediate ART, at a time when ART was usually postponed until CD4 counts fell. This retrospective serial study examined whether starting ART and sustained HIV suppression were associated with changes in the composition and diversity of the TRB repertoire in peripheral blood. The cohort contributed under 200 cryopreserved PBMC samples from under 35 adults with confirmed HIV infection, collected serially over a mean of approximately 6 years (range 1-12). Among the 25 to 35 participants with HIV, around 10 were female. No cross-contamination during QIAcube processing was shown when test extractions of a monoclonal T-cell line were performed alongside some 33 polyclonal samples. What the work shows at the level of the full study, not this receptor alone: Since PBMC availability was limited, sequencing covered only the TCR beta chain, with no alpha chain pairing. Inferences about post-ART repertoire changes are limited because no data were available on ART adherence, viral resistance or therapy changes. Samples dated from the mid-2000s to the late 2010s, and the ART regimens used may be less effective than current ones. Expanded TRB clones identified before ART initiation dominated the repertoire across all time points, though the dominance fluctuated and decreased in many PLHIV after ART. Starting ART was linked to a significant rise in TRB diversity, yet even after long-term ART the diversity remained significantly lower than in transplant donor controls. Narrower CDR3 length ranges were observed in HIV repertoires than in controls, and an antigen-experienced repertoire with only a slight naive shift after ART was suggested by the network structure. Because pre-ART samples had limited cell numbers, profiling was done on unsorted PBMC rather than on sorted CD4+ and CD8+ T cells.

The immunoSEQ hsTCRB v3.0 assay was used at survey level resolution for TRB variable region sequencing. The targeted TRB sequencing depth was about 40,000-50,000 T-cell genomes per sample. An Illumina MiSeq with a v3 150-cycle kit was used to sequence the pooled TRB libraries. Per the authors' processing: Repertoire analysis was performed in R inside a reproducible Nextflow workflow that covered QC, data transformation and analysis. LymphoSeq2, an R package for exploring AIRR-Seq data, was used to implement the custom analyses. A handful of samples that produced fewer than 5000 total TRB sequences were removed, so about 200 HIV repertoires were analyzed. Among the approximately 190 HIV repertoires that were kept, 59 were collected before ART initiation and 120 to 140 were collected after ART initiation. Repertoires were downsampled to 5000 TRB nucleotide sequences, and summary statistics were averaged over 100 downsampling iterations. Only TRB sequences with CDR3 regions of at least seven amino acids were retained for analysis. Diversity was assessed using a clonality score derived from Shannon entropy and using the Gini coefficient. Repertoire networks linked the top 5000 CDR3 amino acid sequences whenever two sequences differed by an edit distance of one. For TRB CDR3 amino acid sequences, GLIPH2 was used to predict antigen specificity groups and MHC restriction. To flag known CMV, EBV, HIV or tissue antigen associations, CDR3 amino acid sequences were matched against VDJdb and McPAS-TCR. Pre-ART, post-ART and control groups were compared with Wilcoxon signed-rank tests and Holm-Bonferroni correction. Sourced from immuneACCESS, this table was stored by TCRdb with only in-frame sequences that have V and J called. A share of the clones is absent; for the studies checked, an unresolved V gene accounts for under half, and the remainder has no known explanation. V, J and clone size are those of that table, while D and trimming were read from the DNA. The sample table records tens of thousands of clones; around 83% of these occur just once. About a quarter of the sample is held by the ten biggest clonotypes.

To be included, a participant needed at least one PBMC sample from before ART initiation plus at least two post-ART samples. Every participant with HIV received treatment in the United States of America. Before DNA extraction, cryopreserved samples of about 1-11 million PBMC were thawed and then washed. At the time of the earliest PBMC sample for each participant with HIV, ages ranged from roughly 23 to 60 years. Each participant contributed PBMC samples from 1-4 timepoints before ART initiation and 2-8 timepoints after ART initiation, with a median of 7 samples. For every participant, serial HIV viral load, CD4+ T-cell count, ART history and demographic data were obtained. Genomic DNA was extracted from unsorted PBMC with a Qiagen kit on a QIAcube, processed in batches of 12 samples. On this clone: Its binding antigen is unknown. No base-level quality is on record; no much larger clone is a single base apart.

The germline V gene gives CDR1 as SGDLS and CDR2 as YYNGEE. The CDR3 sequence holds 17 residues, the cysteine and phenylalanine included. The entry retains the CDR3 DNA only, 51 bases that are in frame from base 1. Cut back by 3 bases and 0 bases, the V and J ends lie 13 bases apart. This receptor was obtained from a man aged 50 to 60 with HIV. Recombination linked TRBV9 to TRBJ2-6; the D gene assignment is ambiguous. Sample: unsorted PBMCs, taken 0.4 years after starting antiretroviral therapy. The nucleotides are TGTGCCAGCAGCGCCACACCACAGCCCTCTGGGGCCAACGTCCTGACTTTC. This sequence encodes CASSATPQPSGANVLTF.